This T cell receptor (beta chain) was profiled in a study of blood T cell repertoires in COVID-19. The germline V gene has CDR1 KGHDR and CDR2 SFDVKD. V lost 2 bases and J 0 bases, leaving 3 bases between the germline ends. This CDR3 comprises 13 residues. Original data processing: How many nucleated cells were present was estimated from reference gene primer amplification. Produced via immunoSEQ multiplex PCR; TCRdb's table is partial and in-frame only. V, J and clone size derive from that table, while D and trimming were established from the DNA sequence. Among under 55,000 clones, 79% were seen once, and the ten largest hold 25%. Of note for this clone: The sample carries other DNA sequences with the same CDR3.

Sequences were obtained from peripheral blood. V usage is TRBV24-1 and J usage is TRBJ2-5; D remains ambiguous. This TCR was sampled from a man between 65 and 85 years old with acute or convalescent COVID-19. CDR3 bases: TGTGCCACCAGTGATTCCTACCAAGAGACCCAGTACTTC. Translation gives CATSDSYQETQYF.